Sequencing of this T cell receptor (beta chain) was carried out in a study of blood T cell repertoires in COVID-19. About the study: Sites across the United States, Italy and Spain contributed samples from acute and convalescent COVID-19.

Original methodology: Reference gene primer amplification gave estimated nucleated cell counts. The method was immunoSEQ multiplex PCR; TCRdb's version includes in-frame clones alone and lacks a portion of them. Clonal size and the V and J genes are those of that table, whereas D and trimming came from the DNA. The sample shows fewer than 150,000 clones, 60% to 85% of them seen only once. This clone showed up just a few times. The germline CDR1 and CDR2 sequences are SGHTA and FQGNSA. The CDR3 extends over 15 amino acids. V gave up 4 bases and J gave up 1 base, with 11 bases separating them. This rearrangement joins TRBV7-2 to TRBJ1-3; D not certain. Source material: peripheral blood. The TCR sequence derives from a man in his sixties or seventies with acute or convalescent COVID-19. The CDR3, as DNA: TGTGCCAGCAGCTCAAGATCAGCGTCTGGAAACACCATATATTTT. It yields the protein CASSSRSASGNTIYF.